The 12 T cell receptor beta chains below were found in one sample sequenced in a study of monozygotic twins with inflammatory bowel disease. Reanalyzing the 5' RACE reads, TCRdb keeps one entry per CDR3 protein, without DNA. The data show roughly 200,000 distinct CDR3 sequences, and the top ten clones hold roughly 7.5%. Input material: blood. All receptors come from a human donor with ulcerative colitis or Crohn's disease, or a healthy co-twin of an affected twin (not recorded which).

The chain uses TRBV2 and TRBJ2-2; TCRdb names TRBD1, which stays unverified in the absence of DNA. The CDR3 is 14 residues long. Germline loops: CDR1 SNHLY, CDR2 FYNNEI. CDR3 loop: CASAGQANTGGLFF.

The chain recombines TRBV10-3 with TRBJ1-1. The CDR3 has 12 residues. Germline V CDR1 and CDR2: ENHRY, SYGVKD. The CDR3 loop is CAIRDRDTEAFF.

The chain has TRBV18 and TRBJ2-3; TCRdb returns TRBD2, unconfirmable since there is no DNA. The CDR3 is 17 amino acids. Germline V CDR1 and CDR2: KGHSH, LQKENI. The CDR3 sequence: CASSPLWTSDLGDTQYF.

The chain employs TRBV5-1 and TRBJ1-1; TCRdb lists TRBD1, though no DNA is available to test this call. Germline CDR1 and CDR2: SGHRS and YFSETQ. The CDR3 has 14 amino acids. This chain's CDR3 is CASSLGRGETEAFF.

This chain connects TRBV4-3 to TRBJ1-3. The germline V gene has CDR1 LGHNA and CDR2 YSLEER. The CDR3 extends over 15 amino acids. CDR3 in amino acids: CASSPKQGAGNTIYF.

The rearrangement links TRBV19 to TRBJ1-5; TCRdb gives TRBD1 as the D gene, but with no DNA this cannot be confirmed. CDR1 is LNHDA, CDR2 SQIVND, per germline (reference sequence). This CDR3 is 15 amino acids long. CDR3 protein: CASSTGGWGNQPQHF.

This chain connects TRBV12-3 or TRBV12-4 to TRBJ1-1; TCRdb proposes TRBD1, but this gene call is untestable without DNA. The CDR3 is made up of 13 amino acids. The CDR3 loop is CASMGQVNTEAFF.

The chain links TRBV20-1 to TRBJ2-7; TCRdb calls TRBD1, which cannot be checked without DNA. The CDR3 has 11 amino acids. CDR1 and CDR2 (germline): DFQATT, SNEGSKA (reference sequence). The CDR3 sequence: CSARTGNEQYF.

V is TRBV5-1 and J is TRBJ1-4. This CDR3 comprises 14 residues. Germline V gene data show CDR1 as SGHRS and CDR2 as YFSETQ. CDR3 protein: CASSPAGNNEKLFF.

CDR3 sequence: CASATREQNTEAFF. The rearrangement uses TRBV5-1 and TRBJ1-1. This CDR3 has 14 residues. Germline V gene data show CDR1 as SGHRS and CDR2 as YFSETQ.

The rearrangement links TRBV4-2 to TRBJ2-5; TCRdb's D call of TRBD1 is untestable without DNA. The CDR3 is 16 residues long. Germline V gene lookup returns CDR1 LGHNA and CDR2 YNFKEQ. This chain's CDR3 is CASSQDPRRGQEIQYF.

V usage is TRBV20-1 and J usage is TRBJ2-7; the TCRdb call, TRBD2, lacks DNA for checking. Per the germline V gene, CDR1 is DFQATT and CDR2 is SNEGSKA (reference sequence). CDR3 size: 14 residues. The CDR3 sequence: CSALGDQINYEQYF.